A selection of T cell receptor beta chains follows, all from one sample in a study of blood T cell repertoires in COVID-19. Method: immunoSEQ multiplex PCR; TCRdb's copy keeps in-frame clones and lacks some. The table has about 24,000 clones, approximately 91% seen once; the top ten hold 27%. The sequencing sample was made of peripheral blood. The receptors were sampled from a man aged 65 to 79 with COVID-19, enrolled during active disease. Each CDR3 is given with its conserved first and last residue. A D gene is named only where the DNA matches it firmly. The size of a clone is reported for some rows only, either as once, few or many, or as a class for expanded clones.

abundance: .
d_gene: .
v_gene: TRBV4-1
j_gene: TRBJ1-5
CDR3aa: CASSQGSGVPQPQHF
CDR3nt: TGCGCCAGCAGCCAAGGCTCAGGGGTACCTCAGCCCCAGCATTTT

abundance: .
d_gene: TRBD2
v_gene: TRBV18
j_gene: TRBJ2-3
CDR3aa: CASSPPLAGGTDTQYF
CDR3nt: TGTGCCAGCTCACCACCTCTAGCGGGGGGGACAGATACGCAGTATTTT

abundance: .
d_gene: .
v_gene: TRBV19
j_gene: TRBJ2-7
CDR3aa: CASSMASQGAYEQYF
CDR3nt: TGTGCCAGTAGTATGGCTTCACAGGGAGCCTACGAGCAGTACTTC

abundance: .
d_gene: .
v_gene: TRBV6-4
j_gene: TRBJ1-2
CDR3aa: CASSDTAWAGASYGYTF
CDR3nt: TGTGCCAGCAGTGACACCGCTTGGGCGGGGGCGTCCTATGGCTACACCTTC

abundance: .
d_gene: .
v_gene: TRBV19
j_gene: TRBJ2-1
CDR3aa: CASSIDLPPLNEQFF
CDR3nt: TGTGCCAGTAGTATAGATCTCCCTCCTTTAAATGAGCAGTTCTTC

abundance: .
d_gene: .
v_gene: TRBV7-8
j_gene: TRBJ1-1
CDR3aa: CASSRYVLQGNTEAFF
CDR3nt: TGTGCCAGCAGCCGATATGTCCTACAGGGGAACACTGAAGCTTTCTTT

abundance: .
d_gene: .
v_gene: TRBV18
j_gene: TRBJ1-2
CDR3aa: CASSPRGPQDGYTF
CDR3nt: TGTGCCAGCTCACCACGGGGGCCCCAGGATGGCTACACCTTC

abundance: .
d_gene: .
v_gene: TRBV6-1
j_gene: TRBJ1-4
CDR3aa: CASSETMGGFNEKLFF
CDR3nt: TGTGCCAGCAGTGAAACCATGGGAGGTTTTAATGAAAAACTGTTTTTT

abundance: .
d_gene: TRBD1
v_gene: TRBV2
j_gene: TRBJ2-7
CDR3aa: CASSPGQGIDEQYF
CDR3nt: TGTGCCAGCAGCCCAGGACAGGGGATCGACGAGCAGTACTTC

abundance: .
d_gene: .
v_gene: TRBV30
j_gene: TRBJ1-5
CDR3aa: CAWSVQRGSNQPQHF
CDR3nt: TGTGCCTGGAGTGTACAGCGGGGCAGCAATCAGCCCCAGCATTTT

abundance: .
d_gene: .
v_gene: TRBV6-4
j_gene: TRBJ2-1
CDR3aa: CASSEGGLNEQFF
CDR3nt: TGTGCCAGCAGTGAAGGGGGTCTCAATGAGCAGTTCTTC

abundance: .
d_gene: .
v_gene: TRBV18
j_gene: TRBJ1-3
CDR3aa: CASSITLTDSGNTIYF
CDR3nt: TGTGCCAGCTCTATCACCCTAACAGACTCTGGAAACACCATATATTTT

abundance: .
d_gene: .
v_gene: TRBV2
j_gene: TRBJ2-1
CDR3aa: CASSVWGRMYNEQFF
CDR3nt: TGTGCCAGCAGTGTTTGGGGGAGGATGTACAATGAGCAGTTCTTC

abundance: .
d_gene: .
v_gene: TRBV6-5
j_gene: TRBJ1-1
CDR3aa: CAGGNTEAFF
CDR3nt: TGTGCGGGGGGGAACACTGAAGCTTTCTTT

abundance: .
d_gene: .
v_gene: TRBV15
j_gene: TRBJ2-1
CDR3aa: CATSRDQIEQFF
CDR3nt: TGTGCCACCAGCAGAGATCAGATTGAGCAGTTCTTC

abundance: .
d_gene: .
v_gene: TRBV18
j_gene: TRBJ2-7
CDR3aa: CASSPAKTGGKYF
CDR3nt: TGTGCCAGCTCACCGGCGAAAACAGGAGGGAAGTACTTC

abundance: .
d_gene: .
v_gene: TRBV6-1
j_gene: TRBJ2-4
CDR3aa: CASSEVVIIAKNIQYF
CDR3nt: TGTGCCAGCAGTGAAGTCGTTATTATAGCCAAAAACATTCAGTACTTC

abundance: once
d_gene: .
v_gene: TRBV7-2
j_gene: TRBJ1-1
CDR3aa: CASSFRLGQNTEAFF
CDR3nt: TGTGCCAGCAGCTTTAGACTGGGACAGAACACTGAAGCTTTCTTT

abundance: .
d_gene: TRBD2
v_gene: TRBV7-8
j_gene: TRBJ2-7
CDR3aa: CASSPTPGTSGGLLEQYF
CDR3nt: TGTGCCAGCAGCCCGACACCCGGGACTAGCGGGGGGCTCCTCGAGCAGTACTTC

abundance: .
d_gene: .
v_gene: TRBV5-1
j_gene: TRBJ1-1
CDR3aa: CASRGQTENTEAFF
CDR3nt: TGCGCCAGCCGAGGACAGACGGAAAACACTGAAGCTTTCTTT

abundance: .
d_gene: TRBD1
v_gene: TRBV10-3
j_gene: TRBJ1-2
CDR3aa: CAARDSLYGYTF
CDR3nt: TGTGCCGCCCGGGACAGCCTCTATGGCTACACCTTC

abundance: .
d_gene: .
v_gene: TRBV18
j_gene: TRBJ1-4
CDR3aa: CASSVEGTNEKLFF
CDR3nt: TGTGCCAGCTCAGTAGAGGGAACTAATGAAAAACTGTTTTTT

abundance: .
d_gene: TRBD1
v_gene: TRBV29-1
j_gene: TRBJ2-4
CDR3aa: CSVARTGENIQYF
CDR3nt: TGCAGCGTGGCTCGGACAGGGGAAAACATTCAGTACTTC